This T cell receptor beta chain was obtained from a study of blood T cell repertoires in COVID-19. In the original analysis: How many nucleated cells were present was estimated from reference gene primer amplification. Here immunoSEQ multiplex PCR was the method, and the copy in TCRdb shows in-frame clones only, minus some. Clone size and V and J calls were adopted from that table, with D and trimming inferred from the DNA. The table has roughly 140,000 clones, 75% to 90% seen once. The source is a woman in her thirties or forties with acute or convalescent COVID-19. Material for sequencing was peripheral blood.

The CDR3 loop reads CATSDSRQRICGYTF. The CDR3 nucleotides read TGTGCCACCAGTGATTCCCGCCAGAGGATCTGCGGCTACACCTTC. V gene TRBV24-1 combines with J gene TRBJ1-2; D ambiguous. The V end was cut by 2 bases, the J end by 8 bases, with 17 bases between. Germline V gene sequence: CDR1 KGHDR, CDR2 SFDVKD. CDR3 length equals 15 residues.